The clone carrying this TCR beta chain occurred a few times. The antigen is not known. The source of the sample is a study of CD8 T cells in ankylosing spondylitis. General study points: Some motif variants were previously reported in reactive arthritis synovial fluid and blood. A TCR beta motif made of several highly homologous variants seemed typical of ankylosing spondylitis blood.

This CDR3 is 15 amino acids long. Germline assignment: CDR1 SGHRS and CDR2 YFSETQ. V was cut by 0 bases and J by 2 bases, with 11 bases left in between. By quantitative 5'-RACE with molecular barcodes, the TCR beta libraries were made. TCRdb reanalysed the 5' RACE reads using MiXCR and keeps one entry per CDR3 protein. The top ten clones hold about 1% of a sample with 350,000 to 450,000 distinct CDR3 sequences, roughly a quarter of them seen once. The TCR was taken from a male donor with ankylosing spondylitis. The chain employs TRBV5-1 and TRBJ2-5; tentatively, D is TRBD1 or TRBD2 (6 bases each). The sample comprised blood, either unsorted or a sorted T cell fraction (not recorded which). The CDR3, as DNA: TGCGCCAGCAGCTTGGCCGCGGGACAACAAGAGACCCAGTACTTC. This encodes CASSLAAGQQETQYF.